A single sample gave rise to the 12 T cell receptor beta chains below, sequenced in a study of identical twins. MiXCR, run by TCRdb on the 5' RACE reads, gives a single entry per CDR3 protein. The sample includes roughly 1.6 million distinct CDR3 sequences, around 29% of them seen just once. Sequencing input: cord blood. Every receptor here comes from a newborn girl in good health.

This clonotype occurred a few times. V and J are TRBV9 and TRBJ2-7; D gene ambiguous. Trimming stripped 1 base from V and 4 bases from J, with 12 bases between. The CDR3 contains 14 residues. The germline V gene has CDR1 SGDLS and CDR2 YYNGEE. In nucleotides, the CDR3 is TGTGCCAGCAGCGTAAGTGTAAGGGCTTACGAGCAGTACTTC. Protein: CASSVSVRAYEQYF. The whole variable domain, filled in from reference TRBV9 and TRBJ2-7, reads DSGVTQTPKHLITATGQRVTLRCSPRSGDLSVYWYQQSLDQGLQFLIQYYNGEERAKGNILERFSAQQFPDLHSELNLSSLELGDSALYFCASSVSVRAYEQYFGPGTRLTVT.

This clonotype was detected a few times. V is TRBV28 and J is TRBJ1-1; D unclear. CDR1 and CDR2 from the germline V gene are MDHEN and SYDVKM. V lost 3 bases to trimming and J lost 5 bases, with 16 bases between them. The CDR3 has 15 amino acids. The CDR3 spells CASSFRRFVGTEAFF. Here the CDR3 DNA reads TGTGCCAGCAGTTTTAGGCGATTCGTCGGAACTGAAGCTTTCTTT.

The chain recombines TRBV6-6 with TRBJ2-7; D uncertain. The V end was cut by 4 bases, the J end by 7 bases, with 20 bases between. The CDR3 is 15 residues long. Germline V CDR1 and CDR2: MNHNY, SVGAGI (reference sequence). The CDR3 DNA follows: TGTGCCAGCAGTTCCGGCGTGAGCGCAGACAATGAGCAGTACTTC. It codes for CASSSGVSADNEQYF.

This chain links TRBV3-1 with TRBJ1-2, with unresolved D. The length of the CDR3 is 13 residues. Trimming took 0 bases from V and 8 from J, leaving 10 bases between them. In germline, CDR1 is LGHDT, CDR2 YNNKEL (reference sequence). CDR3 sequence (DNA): TGTGCCAGCAGCCAAGAAGGGTCTAGAGGCTACACCTTC. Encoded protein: CASSQEGSRGYTF.

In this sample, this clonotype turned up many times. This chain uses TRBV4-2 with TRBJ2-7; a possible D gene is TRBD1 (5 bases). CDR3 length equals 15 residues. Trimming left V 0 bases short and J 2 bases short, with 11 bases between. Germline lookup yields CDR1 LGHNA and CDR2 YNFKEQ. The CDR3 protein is CASSQEGTGTYEQYF. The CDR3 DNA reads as TGTGCCAGCAGCCAAGAAGGAACAGGTACCTACGAGCAGTACTTC.

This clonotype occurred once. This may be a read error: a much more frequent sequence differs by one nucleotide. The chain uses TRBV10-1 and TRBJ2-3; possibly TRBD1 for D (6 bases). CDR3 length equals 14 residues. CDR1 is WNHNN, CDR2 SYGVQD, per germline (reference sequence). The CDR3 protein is CASGEMGATDTQYF. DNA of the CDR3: TGCGCCAGCGGTGAGATGGGGGCAACAGATACGCAGTATTTT.

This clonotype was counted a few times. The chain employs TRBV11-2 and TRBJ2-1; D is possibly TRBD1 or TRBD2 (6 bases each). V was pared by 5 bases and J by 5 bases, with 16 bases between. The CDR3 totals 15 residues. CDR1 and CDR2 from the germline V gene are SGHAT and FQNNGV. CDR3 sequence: CASSRGTSSHNEQFF. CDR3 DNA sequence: TGTGCCAGCAGCCGCGGGACATCTAGCCACAATGAGCAGTTCTTC.

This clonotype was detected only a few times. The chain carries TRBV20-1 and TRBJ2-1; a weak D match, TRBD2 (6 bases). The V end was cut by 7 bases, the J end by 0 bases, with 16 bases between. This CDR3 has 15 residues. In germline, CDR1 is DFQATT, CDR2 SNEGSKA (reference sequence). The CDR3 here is CSVFEAGTSYNEQFF. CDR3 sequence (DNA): TGCAGTGTCTTCGAGGCGGGAACCTCCTACAATGAGCAGTTCTTC.

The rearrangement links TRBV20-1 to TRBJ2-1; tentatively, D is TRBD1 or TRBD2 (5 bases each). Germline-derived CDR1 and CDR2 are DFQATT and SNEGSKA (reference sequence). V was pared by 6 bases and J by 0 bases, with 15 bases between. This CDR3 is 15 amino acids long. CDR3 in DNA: TGCAGTGCCCTCGAGGGGACGAGCTCCTACAATGAGCAGTTCTTC. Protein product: CSALEGTSSYNEQFF.

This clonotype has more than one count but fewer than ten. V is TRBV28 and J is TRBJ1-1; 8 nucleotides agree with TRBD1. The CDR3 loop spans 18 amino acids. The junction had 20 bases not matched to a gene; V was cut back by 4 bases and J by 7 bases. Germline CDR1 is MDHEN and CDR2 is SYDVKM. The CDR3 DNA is TGTGCCAGCAGTTCCCCCAACGCCCTTGGGACAGGTCAACTTGAAGCTTTCTTT. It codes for CASSSPNALGTGQLEAFF.

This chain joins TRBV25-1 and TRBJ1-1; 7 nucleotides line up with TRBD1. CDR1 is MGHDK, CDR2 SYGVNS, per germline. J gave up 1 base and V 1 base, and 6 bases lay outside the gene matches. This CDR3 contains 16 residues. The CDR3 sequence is CASSESGRGRNTEAFF. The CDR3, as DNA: TGTGCCAGCAGTGAATCTGGCAGGGGGAGGAACACTGAAGCTTTCTTT.

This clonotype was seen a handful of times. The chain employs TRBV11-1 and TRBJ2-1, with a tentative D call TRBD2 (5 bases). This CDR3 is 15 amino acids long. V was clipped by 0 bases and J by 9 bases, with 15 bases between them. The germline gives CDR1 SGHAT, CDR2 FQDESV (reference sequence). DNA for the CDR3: TGTGCCAGCAGCTTAGCGGCGGGCCCTAGTGGTGAGCAGTTCTTC. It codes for CASSLAAGPSGEQFF.